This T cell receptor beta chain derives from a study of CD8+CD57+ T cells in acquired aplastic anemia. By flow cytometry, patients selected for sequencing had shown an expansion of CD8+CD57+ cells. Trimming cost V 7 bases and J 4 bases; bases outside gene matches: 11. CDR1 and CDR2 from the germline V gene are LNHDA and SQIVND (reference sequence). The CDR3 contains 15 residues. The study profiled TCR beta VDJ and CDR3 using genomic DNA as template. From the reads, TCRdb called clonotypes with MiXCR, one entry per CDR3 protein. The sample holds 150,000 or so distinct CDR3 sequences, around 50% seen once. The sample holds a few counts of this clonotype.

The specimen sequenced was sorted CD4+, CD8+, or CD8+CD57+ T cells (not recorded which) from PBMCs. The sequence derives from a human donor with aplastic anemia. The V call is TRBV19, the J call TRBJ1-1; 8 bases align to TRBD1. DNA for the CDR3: TGTGCCAGTATTGACAGGGGCGCCCTAACCACTGAAGCTTTCTTT. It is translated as CASIDRGALTTEAFF.